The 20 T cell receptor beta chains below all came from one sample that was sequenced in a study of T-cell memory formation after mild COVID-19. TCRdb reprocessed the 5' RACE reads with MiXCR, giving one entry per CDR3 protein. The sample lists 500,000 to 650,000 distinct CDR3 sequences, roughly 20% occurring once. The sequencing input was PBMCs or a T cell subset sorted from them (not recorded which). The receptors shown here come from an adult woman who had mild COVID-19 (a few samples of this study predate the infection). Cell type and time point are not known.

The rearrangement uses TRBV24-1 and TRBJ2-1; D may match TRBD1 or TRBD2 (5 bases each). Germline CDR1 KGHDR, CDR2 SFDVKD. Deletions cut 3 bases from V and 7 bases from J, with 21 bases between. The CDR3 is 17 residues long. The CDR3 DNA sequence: TGTGCCACCAGTGATGGGATCCCGGGGCCTATCGGGAATGAGCAGTTCTTC. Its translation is CATSDGIPGPIGNEQFF.

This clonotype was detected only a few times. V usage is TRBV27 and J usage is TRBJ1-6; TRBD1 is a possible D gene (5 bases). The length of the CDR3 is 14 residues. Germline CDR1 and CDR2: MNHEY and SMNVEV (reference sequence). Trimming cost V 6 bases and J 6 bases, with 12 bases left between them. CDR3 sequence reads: CASRRDLGNSPLHF. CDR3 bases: TGTGCCAGCAGGCGGGACCTGGGTAATTCACCCCTCCACTTT.

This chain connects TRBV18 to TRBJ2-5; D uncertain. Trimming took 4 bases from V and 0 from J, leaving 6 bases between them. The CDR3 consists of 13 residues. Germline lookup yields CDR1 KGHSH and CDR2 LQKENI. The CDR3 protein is CASSHMYQETQYF. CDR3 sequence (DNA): TGTGCCAGCTCACACATGTACCAAGAGACCCAGTACTTC.

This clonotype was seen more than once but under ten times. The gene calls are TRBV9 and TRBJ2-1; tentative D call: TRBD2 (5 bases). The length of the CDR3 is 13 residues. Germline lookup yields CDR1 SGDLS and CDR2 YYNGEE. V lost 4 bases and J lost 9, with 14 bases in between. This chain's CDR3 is CASSFEGGGEQFF. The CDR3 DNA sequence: TGTGCCAGCAGCTTCGAGGGTGGCGGTGAGCAGTTCTTC. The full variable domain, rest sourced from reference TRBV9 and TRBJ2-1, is DSGVTQTPKHLITATGQRVTLRCSPRSGDLSVYWYQQSLDQGLQFLIQYYNGEERAKGNILERFSAQQFPDLHSELNLSSLELGDSALYFCASSFEGGGEQFFGPGTRLTVL.

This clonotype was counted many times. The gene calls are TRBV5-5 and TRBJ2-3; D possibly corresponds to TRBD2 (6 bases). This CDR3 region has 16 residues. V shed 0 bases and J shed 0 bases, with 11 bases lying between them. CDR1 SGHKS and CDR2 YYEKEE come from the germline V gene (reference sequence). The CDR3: CASSLAGRGSTDTQYF. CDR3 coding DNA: TGTGCCAGCAGCTTGGCCGGGCGGGGTAGCACAGATACGCAGTATTTT.

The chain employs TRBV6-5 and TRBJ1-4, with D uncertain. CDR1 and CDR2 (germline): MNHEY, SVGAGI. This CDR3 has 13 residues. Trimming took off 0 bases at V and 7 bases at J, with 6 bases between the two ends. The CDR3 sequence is CASSYSFPEKLFF. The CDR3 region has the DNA TGTGCCAGCAGTTACTCGTTTCCTGAAAAACTGTTTTTT.

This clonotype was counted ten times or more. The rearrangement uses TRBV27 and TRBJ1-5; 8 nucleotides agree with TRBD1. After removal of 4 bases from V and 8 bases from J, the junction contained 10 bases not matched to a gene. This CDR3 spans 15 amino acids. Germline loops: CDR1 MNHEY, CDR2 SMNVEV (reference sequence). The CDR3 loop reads CASSSAQPTGEPQHF. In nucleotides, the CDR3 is TGTGCCAGCAGTTCGGCCCAACCGACAGGGGAGCCCCAGCATTTT.

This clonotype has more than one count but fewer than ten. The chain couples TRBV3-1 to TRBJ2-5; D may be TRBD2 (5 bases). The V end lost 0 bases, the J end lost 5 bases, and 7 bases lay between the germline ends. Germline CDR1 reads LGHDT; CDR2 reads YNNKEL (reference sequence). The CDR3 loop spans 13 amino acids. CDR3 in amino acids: CASSQDSGETQYF. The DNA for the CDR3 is TGTGCCAGCAGCCAAGATTCGGGGGAGACCCAGTACTTC.

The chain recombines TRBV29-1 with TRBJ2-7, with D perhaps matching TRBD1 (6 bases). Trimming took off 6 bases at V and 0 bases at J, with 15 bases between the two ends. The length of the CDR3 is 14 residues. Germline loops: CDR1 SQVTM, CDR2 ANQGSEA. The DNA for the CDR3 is TGCAGCGTCGGCCCGACAGGCAGCTCCTACGAGCAGTACTTC. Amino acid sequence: CSVGPTGSSYEQYF.

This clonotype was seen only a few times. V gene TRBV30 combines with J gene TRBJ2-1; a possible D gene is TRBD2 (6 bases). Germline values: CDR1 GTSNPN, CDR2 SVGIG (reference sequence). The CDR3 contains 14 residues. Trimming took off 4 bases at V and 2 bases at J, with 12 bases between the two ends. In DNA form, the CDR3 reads TGTGCCTGGAAGGAGGGGCTCCCCTACAATGAGCAGTTCTTC. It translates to CAWKEGLPYNEQFF.

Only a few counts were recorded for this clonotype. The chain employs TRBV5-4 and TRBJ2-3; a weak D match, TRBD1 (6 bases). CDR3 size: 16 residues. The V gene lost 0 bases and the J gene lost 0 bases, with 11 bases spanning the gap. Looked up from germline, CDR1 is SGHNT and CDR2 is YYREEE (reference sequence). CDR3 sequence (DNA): TGTGCCAGCAGCTTGGGTACAGGGCCCAGCACAGATACGCAGTATTTT. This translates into CASSLGTGPSTDTQYF.

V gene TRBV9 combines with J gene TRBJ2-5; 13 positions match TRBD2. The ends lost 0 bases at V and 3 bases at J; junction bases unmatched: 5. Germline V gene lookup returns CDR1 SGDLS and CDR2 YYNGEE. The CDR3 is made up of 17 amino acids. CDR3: CASSVVGGLAGEETQYF. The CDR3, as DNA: TGTGCCAGCAGCGTAGTGGGAGGACTAGCGGGGGAAGAGACCCAGTACTTC.

The CDR3 is CASSLARIRDQNFLTQYF. The CDR3 DNA reads TGCGCCAGCAGCTTGGCCAGAATCCGGGACCAAAATTTCCTTACGCAGTATTTT. The chain joins TRBV5-1 to TRBJ2-3, with D possibly being TRBD1 or TRBD2 (5 bases each). Looked up from germline, CDR1 is SGHRS and CDR2 is YFSETQ. V lost 0 bases and J lost 8, with 25 bases in between. The CDR3 length is 18 residues.

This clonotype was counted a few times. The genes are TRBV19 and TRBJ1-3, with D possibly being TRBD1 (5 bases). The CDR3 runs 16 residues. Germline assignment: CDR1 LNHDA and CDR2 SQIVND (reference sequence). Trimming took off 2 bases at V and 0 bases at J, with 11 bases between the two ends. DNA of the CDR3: TGTGCCAGTAGTATACAGGGCCCAAGCTCTGGAAACACCATATATTTT. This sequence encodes CASSIQGPSSGNTIYF.

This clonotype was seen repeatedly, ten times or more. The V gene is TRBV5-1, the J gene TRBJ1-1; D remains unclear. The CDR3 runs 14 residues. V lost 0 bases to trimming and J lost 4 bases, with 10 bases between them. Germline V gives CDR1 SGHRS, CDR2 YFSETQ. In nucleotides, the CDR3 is TGCGCCAGCAGCTTGGGGCAGGACTTCACTGAAGCTTTCTTT. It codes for CASSLGQDFTEAFF. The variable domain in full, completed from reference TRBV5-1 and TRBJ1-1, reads KAGVTQTPRYLIKTRGQQVTLSCSPISGHRSVSWYQQTPGQGLQFLFEYFSETQRNKGNFPGRFSGRQFSNSRSEMNVSTLELGDSALYLCASSLGQDFTEAFFGQGTRLTVV.

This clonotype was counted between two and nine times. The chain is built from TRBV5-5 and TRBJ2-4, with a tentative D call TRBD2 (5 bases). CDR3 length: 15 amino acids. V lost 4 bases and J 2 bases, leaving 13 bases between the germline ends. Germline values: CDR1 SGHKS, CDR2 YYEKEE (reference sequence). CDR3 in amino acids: CASSHEGLPKNIQYF. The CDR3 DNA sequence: TGTGCCAGCAGCCACGAGGGTCTCCCCAAAAACATTCAGTACTTC.

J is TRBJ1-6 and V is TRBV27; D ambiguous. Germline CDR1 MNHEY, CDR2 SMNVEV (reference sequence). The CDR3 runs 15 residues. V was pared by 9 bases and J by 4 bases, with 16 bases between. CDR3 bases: TGTGCCAGTTCATTCGTCCGTAGTTATAATTCACCCCTCCACTTT. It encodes CASSFVRSYNSPLHF.

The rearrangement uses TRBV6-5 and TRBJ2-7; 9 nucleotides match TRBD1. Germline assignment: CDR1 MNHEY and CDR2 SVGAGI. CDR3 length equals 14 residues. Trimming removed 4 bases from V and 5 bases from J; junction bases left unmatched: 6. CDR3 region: CASSSGTGYHEQYF. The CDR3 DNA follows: TGTGCCAGCAGTTCCGGGACAGGGTATCACGAGCAGTACTTC.

CDR3 region: CASSLWGGSYGYTF. CDR3 nucleotide sequence: TGTGCCAGCAGCTTGTGGGGGGGTAGCTATGGCTACACCTTC. V is TRBV13 and J is TRBJ1-2; TRBD1 might be the D (5 bases). V lost 3 bases, J lost 4 bases, and 12 bases lay in between. Germline CDR1 PRHDT, CDR2 FYEKMQ (reference sequence). There are 14 residues in the CDR3. Full variable domain (remainder filled in from reference TRBV13 and TRBJ1-2): AAGVIQSPRHLIKEKRETATLKCYPIPRHDTVYWYQQGPGQDPQFLISFYEKMQSDKGSIPDRFSAQQFSDYHSELNMSSLELGDSALYFCASSLWGGSYGYTFGSGTRLTVV.

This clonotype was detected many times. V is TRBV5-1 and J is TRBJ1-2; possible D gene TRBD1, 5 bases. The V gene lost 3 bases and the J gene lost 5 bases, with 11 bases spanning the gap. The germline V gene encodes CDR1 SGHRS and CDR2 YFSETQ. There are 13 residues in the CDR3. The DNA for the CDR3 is TGCGCCAGCAGCTCCGGGGCGGATTATGGCTACACCTTC. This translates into CASSSGADYGYTF.